Included here is one T cell receptor (beta chain) sequence, with context. Its specificity is not known. V lost 5 bases, J lost 4 bases, and 8 bases lay in between. Per germline, CDR1 MDHEN and CDR2 SYDVKM. CDR3 length equals 12 residues. Using CD45RO/CCR7/CD25/CD127/CD95/CD27, CD4+ naive, central memory, regulatory and stem cell-like memory cells were sorted. The sample belongs to a study of beta chain features in type 1 diabetes. Since all of the isolated RNA was reverse transcribed, expressed TCRB transcripts were what got sequenced. Generated by immunoSEQ multiplex PCR, the TCRdb table keeps only in-frame clones and is missing some. The sample lists 550,000 to 850,000 clones; 13% were seen once. General study points: In all four CD4+ subsets, TCRB CDR3 length was significantly, moderately reduced in type 1 diabetes. Naive, central memory and regulatory TCRB repertoires appeared more similar among patients than healthy donors.

This clonotype was obtained from a man between 18 and 29 years old with type 1 diabetes. Sequencing was carried out using naive CD4+ T cells from blood. The chain carries TRBV28 and TRBJ1-2; no definite D call. This chain's CDR3 is CASSPTLYGYTF. The DNA of the CDR3 is TGTGCCAGCAGTCCCACCCTCTATGGCTACACCTTC.